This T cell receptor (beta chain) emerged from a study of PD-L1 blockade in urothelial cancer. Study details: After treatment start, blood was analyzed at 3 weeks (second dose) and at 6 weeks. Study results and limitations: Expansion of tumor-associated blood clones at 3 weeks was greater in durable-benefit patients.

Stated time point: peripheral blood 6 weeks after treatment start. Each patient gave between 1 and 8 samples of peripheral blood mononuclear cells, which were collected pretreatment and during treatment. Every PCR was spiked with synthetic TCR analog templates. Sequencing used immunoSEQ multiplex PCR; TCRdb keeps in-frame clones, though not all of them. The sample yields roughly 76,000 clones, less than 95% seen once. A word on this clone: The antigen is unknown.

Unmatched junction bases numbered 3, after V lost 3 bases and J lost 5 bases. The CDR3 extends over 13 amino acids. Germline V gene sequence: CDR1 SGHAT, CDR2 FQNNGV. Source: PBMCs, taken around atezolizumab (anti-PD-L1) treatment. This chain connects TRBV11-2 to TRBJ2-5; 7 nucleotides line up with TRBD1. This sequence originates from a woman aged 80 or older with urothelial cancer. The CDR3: CASSFTGQETQYF. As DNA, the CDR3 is TGTGCCAGCAGCTTTACGGGACAGGAGACCCAGTACTTC.